The following is a TCR beta chain sequence with its context. Sequencing was performed with immunoSEQ multiplex PCR; in TCRdb, only in-frame clones are kept and a portion is missing. In the table there are some 30,000 clones, about 85% of which are singletons. The CDR3 is 16 amino acids. V dropped 2 bases and J dropped 3 bases, with 16 bases sitting between them. Germline V gene data show CDR1 as MGHRA and CDR2 as YSYEKL. The sample belongs to a study of blood T cell repertoires in COVID-19. Study-level background: Researchers got acute and convalescent COVID-19 samples from the United States, Italy and Spain.

Sequenced: peripheral blood. The chain uses TRBV4-1 and TRBJ1-2, with D perhaps TRBD1 (6 bases). This sequence was found in an elderly woman with active or convalescent COVID-19. The CDR3 loop reads CASSQSGRAGDYGYTF. As DNA, the CDR3 is TGCGCCAGCAGCCAATCTGGGAGGGCAGGGGACTATGGCTACACCTTC.